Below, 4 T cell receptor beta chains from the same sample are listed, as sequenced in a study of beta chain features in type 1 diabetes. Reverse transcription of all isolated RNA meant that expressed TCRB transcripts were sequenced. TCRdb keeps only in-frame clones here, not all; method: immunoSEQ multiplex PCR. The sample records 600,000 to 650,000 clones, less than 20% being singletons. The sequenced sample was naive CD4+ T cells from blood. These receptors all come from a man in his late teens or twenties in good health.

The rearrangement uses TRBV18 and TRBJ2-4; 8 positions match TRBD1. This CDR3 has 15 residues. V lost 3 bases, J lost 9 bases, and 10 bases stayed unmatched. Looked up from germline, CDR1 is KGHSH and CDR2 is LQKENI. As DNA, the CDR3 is TGTGCCAGCTCACCGGTGCCGGGACAGGACATCATTCAGTACTTC. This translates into CASSPVPGQDIIQYF.

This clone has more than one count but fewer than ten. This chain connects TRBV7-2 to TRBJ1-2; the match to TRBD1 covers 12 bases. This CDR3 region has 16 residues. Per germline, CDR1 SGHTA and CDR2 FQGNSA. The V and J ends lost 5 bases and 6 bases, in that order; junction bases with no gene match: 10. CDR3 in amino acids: CASSRDRGQVRDGYTF. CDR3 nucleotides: TGTGCCAGCAGCAGGGACAGGGGGCAAGTAAGGGATGGCTACACCTTC.

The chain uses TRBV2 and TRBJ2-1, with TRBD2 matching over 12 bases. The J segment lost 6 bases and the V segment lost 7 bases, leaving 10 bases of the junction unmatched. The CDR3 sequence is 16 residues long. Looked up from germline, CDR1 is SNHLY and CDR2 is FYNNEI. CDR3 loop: CASKASGRAGGNEQFF. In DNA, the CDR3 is TGTGCCAGCAAGGCTAGCGGGAGGGCCGGGGGCAATGAGCAGTTCTTC.

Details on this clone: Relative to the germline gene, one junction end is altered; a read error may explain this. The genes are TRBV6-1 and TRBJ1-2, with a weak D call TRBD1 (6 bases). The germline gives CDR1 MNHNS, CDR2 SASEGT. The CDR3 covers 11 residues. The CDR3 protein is CASRILGGCTF. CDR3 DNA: TGTGCCAGCCGCATACTTGGGGGCTGCACCTTC.